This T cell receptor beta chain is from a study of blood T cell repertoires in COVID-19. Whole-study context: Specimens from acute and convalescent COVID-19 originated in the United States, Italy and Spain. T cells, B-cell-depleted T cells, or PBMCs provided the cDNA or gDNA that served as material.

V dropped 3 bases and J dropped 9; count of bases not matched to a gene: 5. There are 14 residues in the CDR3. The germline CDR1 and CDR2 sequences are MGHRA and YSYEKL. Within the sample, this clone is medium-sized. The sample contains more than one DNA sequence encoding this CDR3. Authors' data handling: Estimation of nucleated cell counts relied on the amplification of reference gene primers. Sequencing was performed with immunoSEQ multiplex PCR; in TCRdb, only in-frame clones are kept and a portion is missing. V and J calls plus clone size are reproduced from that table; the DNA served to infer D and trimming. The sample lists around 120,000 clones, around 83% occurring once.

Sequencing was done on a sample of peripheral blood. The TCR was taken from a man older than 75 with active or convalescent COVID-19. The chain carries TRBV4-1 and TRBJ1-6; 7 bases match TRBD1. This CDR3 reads CASSHAGGGSPLHF. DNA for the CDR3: TGCGCCAGCAGCCATGCAGGGGGTGGTTCACCCCTCCACTTT.